These 21 T cell receptor beta chains were all obtained from the same sample, sequenced in a study of early T cells in non-severe SARS-CoV-2 infection. TCRdb re-called the 5' RACE reads with MiXCR, one entry per CDR3 protein. This sample has 70,000 to 95,000 distinct CDR3 sequences, with around 11% found just once. The sample consisted of whole blood. These TCRs come from an adult who was a healthcare worker with PCR-confirmed SARS-CoV-2 infection or an uninfected control (not recorded which).

The table lists this clonotype with many counts. This chain uses TRBV29-1 with TRBJ2-2; no reliable D call. The V gene's germline CDR1 is SQVTM and CDR2 ANQGSEA. The CDR3 runs 13 residues. Trimming left V 5 bases short and J 1 base short, with 8 bases between. CDR3 in DNA: TGCAGCGTTCGAAACTTGAACACCGGGGAGCTGTTTTTT. It is translated as CSVRNLNTGELFF.

The CDR3 DNA sequence: TGTGCCAGCAGCGTAGAAACGTGGGGTAGGGAGCAGTTCTTC. Its protein is CASSVETWGREQFF. The chain carries TRBV9 and TRBJ2-1; D gene uncertain. The CDR3 contains 14 residues. Germline V CDR1 and CDR2: SGDLS, YYNGEE. Trimming removed 0 bases from V and 10 bases from J, with 14 bases in between.

The table lists this clonotype with many counts. The chain uses TRBV20-1 and TRBJ2-5; the match to TRBD2 covers 7 bases. The germline V gene has CDR1 DFQATT and CDR2 SNEGSKA (reference sequence). V lost 0 bases and J lost 5; bases outside the gene matches: 6. This CDR3 spans 14 amino acids. The CDR3 nucleotides are TGCAGTGCTAGAGATCCCCAGGGAGGGGAGACCCAGTACTTC. As protein: CSARDPQGGETQYF.

The V gene is TRBV20-1, the J gene TRBJ2-1; 9 bases align to TRBD2. The V gene end was trimmed by 1 base and the J gene end by 3 bases; junction bases not matched to a gene: 4. Germline CDR1 DFQATT, CDR2 SNEGSKA (reference sequence). This CDR3 has 15 residues. The CDR3 DNA sequence: TGCAGTGCTAGAGTGCGGGGGGGCAACTACAATGAGCAGTTCTTC. It encodes CSARVRGGNYNEQFF.

This clonotype was recorded at least ten times. The gene calls are TRBV29-1 and TRBJ2-5, with TRBD1 matching 9 bases. Germline CDR1 SQVTM, CDR2 ANQGSEA. The CDR3 covers 15 residues. The V gene end was trimmed by 1 base and the J gene end by 4 bases; junction bases not matched to a gene: 7. The DNA of the CDR3 is TGCAGCGTTGAAGGGTGGACAGGGGCCCGAGAGACCCAGTACTTC. Amino acids: CSVEGWTGARETQYF.

This clonotype showed up many times. This chain uses TRBV12-3 or TRBV12-4 with TRBJ2-7, with TRBD1 as a possible D gene (6 bases). The ends were cut back, 2 bases at V and 6 bases at J, with 11 bases in the middle. The CDR3 spans 13 residues. This chain's CDR3 is CASSLTGWSEQYF. CDR3 nucleotide sequence: TGTGCCAGCAGTTTAACAGGGTGGTCCGAGCAGTACTTC.

The chain employs TRBV4-1 and TRBJ2-1, with 7 bases aligning to TRBD1. The V and J ends lost 4 bases and 1 base, in that order; junction bases with no gene match: 7. Germline CDR1 is MGHRA and CDR2 is YSYEKL. The length of the CDR3 is 16 residues. CDR3 residues: CASSLRGQGSYNEQFF. The DNA of the CDR3 is TGCGCCAGCAGCCTAAGGGGGCAGGGATCCTACAATGAGCAGTTCTTC.

This clonotype was picked up many times. The chain uses TRBV4-3 and TRBJ2-7, with no clear D. CDR1 is LGHNA, CDR2 YSLEER, per germline. Trimming left V 0 bases short and J 0 bases short, with 9 bases between. The CDR3 spans 15 residues. Written as DNA, the CDR3 is TGCGCCAGCAGCCAAGAGGCCAGCAGCTCCTACGAGCAGTACTTC. It specifies CASSQEASSSYEQYF.

This clonotype was detected many times. The chain employs TRBV5-1 and TRBJ2-5; no clear D. Trimming took off 1 base at V and 2 bases at J, with 6 bases between the two ends. The CDR3 runs to 13 residues. CDR1 and CDR2 (germline): SGHRS, YFSETQ. CDR3 coding DNA: TGCGCCAGCAGCTTGTCAGGTCAAGAGACCCAGTACTTC. Translating it yields CASSLSGQETQYF. Supplemented by reference TRBV5-1 and TRBJ2-5, the full variable domain reads KAGVTQTPRYLIKTRGQQVTLSCSPISGHRSVSWYQQTPGQGLQFLFEYFSETQRNKGNFPGRFSGRQFSNSRSEMNVSTLELGDSALYLCASSLSGQETQYFGPGTRLLVL.

A few counts support this clonotype. The CDR3 here is CATSRIPGQGFF. CDR3 DNA: TGTGCCACCAGCAGAATACCGGGACAGGGGTTTTTT. The V and J genes are TRBV15 and TRBJ1-4; TRBD1 agrees at 9 bases. The CDR3 consists of 12 residues. Germline V gene data show CDR1 as LNHNV and CDR2 as YYDKDF (reference sequence). The J segment lost 16 bases and the V segment lost 2 bases, leaving 5 bases of the junction unmatched. Using reference TRBV15 and TRBJ1-4 for the parts outside the CDR3, the full variable domain is DAMVIQNPRYQVTQFGKPVTLSCSQTLNHNVMYWYQQKSSQAPKLLFHYYDKDFNNEADTPDNFQSRRPNTSFCFLDIRSPGLGDTAMYLCATSRIPGQGFFGSGTQLSVL.

Remarks on this clonotype: A much larger clonotype is one base distant, so this may be a read error. The rearrangement joins TRBV5-4 to TRBJ1-1, with 8 bases lining up with TRBD1. The germline gives CDR1 SGHNT, CDR2 YYREEE (reference sequence). CDR3 size: 14 residues. CDR3 amino acids: CVSSGRTGSTEAFF. The CDR3 nucleotides are TGTGTCAGCAGCGGCCGGACAGGGAGCACTGAAGCTTTCTTT.

The chain combines TRBV5-6 with TRBJ1-4; TRBD1 matches 10 bases. Germline CDR1 reads SGHDT; CDR2 reads YYEEEE. Trimming took 2 bases from V and 8 from J; bases not matched to a gene: 3. This CDR3 comprises 14 residues. CDR3 sequence (DNA): TGTGCCAGCAGCTTCGGGACAGGGGTGGAAAAACTGTTTTTT. Translated, it gives CASSFGTGVEKLFF.

The chain combines TRBV10-3 with TRBJ2-7; D not certain. V lost 6 bases and J 10 bases, leaving 16 bases between the germline ends. The CDR3 consists of 12 residues. Germline assignment: CDR1 ENHRY and CDR2 SYGVKD. In DNA form, the CDR3 reads TGTGCCATCAGGGCAGGCGAGAGCGTTCAGTACTTC. Translating it yields CAIRAGESVQYF.

This clonotype has ten or more counts. The rearrangement links TRBV4-3 to TRBJ2-3; tentative D call: TRBD1 (6 bases). The CDR3 length is 15 residues. The germline CDR1 and CDR2 sequences are LGHNA and YSLEER. The V end lost 8 bases, the J end lost 6 bases, and 21 bases lay between the germline ends. The DNA for the CDR3 is TGCGCCAGCCATACAGGGTTCCTGGGGCATGATACGCAGTATTTT. Translated, it gives CASHTGFLGHDTQYF.

This chain connects TRBV29-1 to TRBJ2-7; 14 nucleotides align to TRBD2. V lost 3 bases, J lost 2 bases, and 0 bases stayed unmatched. The CDR3 totals 14 residues. CDR1 and CDR2 from the germline V gene are SQVTM and ANQGSEA. The CDR3 nucleotides are TGCAGCGTTGAGGGACTAGCGGGGGCCTACGAGCAGTACTTC. Residues: CSVEGLAGAYEQYF.

At least ten counts were recorded for this clonotype. This chain uses TRBV19 with TRBJ2-3, with D hard to call. The CDR3 consists of 13 residues. CDR1 is LNHDA, CDR2 SQIVND, per germline (reference sequence). Trimming took off 6 bases at V and 0 bases at J, with 7 bases between the two ends. The CDR3 DNA follows: TGTGCCAGTAGAGCTACTAGCACAGATACGCAGTATTTT. Protein sequence: CASRATSTDTQYF.

This clonotype was picked up many times. The chain has TRBV6-1 and TRBJ2-3, with TRBD2 matching 13 bases. V was pared by 4 bases and J by 4 bases, with 5 bases of the junction left unmatched. The CDR3 consists of 16 residues. CDR1 and CDR2 (germline): MNHNS, SASEGT. In nucleotides, the CDR3 is TGTGCCAGCAGTGCGGGACTAGCGGGGAGTGCAGATACGCAGTATTTT. Residues: CASSAGLAGSADTQYF.

Many counts were recorded for this clonotype. V usage is TRBV7-9 and J usage is TRBJ1-1; 7 bases match TRBD1. In germline, CDR1 is SEHNR, CDR2 FQNEAQ (reference sequence). The V and J ends lost 5 bases and 0 bases, in that order; junction bases with no gene match: 9. This CDR3 has 16 amino acids. The CDR3 region has the DNA TGTGCCAGCAGCCACAGGGGCATGACCATGAACACTGAAGCTTTCTTT. Protein: CASSHRGMTMNTEAFF.

This clonotype was counted between two and nine times. The V gene is TRBV5-5, the J gene TRBJ1-4; D is unclear. V lost 0 bases to trimming and J lost 6 bases, with 12 bases between them. Germline V gene sequence: CDR1 SGHKS, CDR2 YYEKEE (reference sequence). The CDR3 consists of 15 residues. CDR3 nucleotide sequence: TGTGCCAGCAGCTTGGTTCTCCAGAAGGATGAAAAACTGTTTTTT. This codes for CASSLVLQKDEKLFF. Full variable domain (missing parts from reference TRBV5-5 and TRBJ1-4): DAGVTQSPTHLIKTRGQQVTLRCSPISGHKSVSWYQQVLGQGPQFIFQYYEKEERGRGNFPDRFSARQFPNYSSELNVNALLLGDSALYLCASSLVLQKDEKLFFGSGTQLSVL.

This clonotype was picked up many times. The chain combines TRBV18 with TRBJ2-7, with D perhaps being TRBD1 or TRBD2 (6 bases each). Germline V gene sequence: CDR1 KGHSH, CDR2 LQKENI. This CDR3 comprises 15 residues. Trimming cost V 6 bases and J 2 bases, with 17 bases left between them. The CDR3 here is CASSPRGKGAYEQYF. The CDR3, as DNA: TGTGCCAGCTCCCCCCGGGGGAAGGGGGCCTACGAGCAGTACTTC.

The CDR3 is CASSEYGGPYGYTF. Written as DNA, the CDR3 is TGTGCCAGCAGTGAATATGGGGGGCCCTATGGCTACACCTTC. The gene calls are TRBV25-1 and TRBJ1-2, with TRBD1 as a possible D gene (6 bases). Trimming stripped 0 bases from V and 4 bases from J, with 9 bases between. CDR1 is MGHDK and CDR2 is SYGVNS in the germline V gene. The CDR3 has 14 amino acids.